This T cell receptor (beta chain) was found in a study of T cells in Graves' hyperthyroidism and ophthalmopathy. Regions amplified from RNA transcripts were the TCR beta CDR3 regions. First-round RT-PCR of the TCR CDR3 relied on the HTBI primer set. TCRdb processed the multiplex PCR reads anew with MiXCR; each CDR3 protein has one entry. Of hundreds of thousands of distinct CDR3 sequences in the sample, around 42% were seen once. Diagnoses rested on clinical symptoms, serum thyroxine and TRAb, thyroid ultrasound and orbital computed tomography. Germline CDR1 and CDR2: SGHVS and FQNEAQ. V was pared by 5 bases and J by 7 bases, with 11 bases of the junction left unmatched. The length of the CDR3 is 17 residues. On this clonotype itself: Its antigen is currently unknown.

Study-level results: Before onset, by a median of approximately 6.8 months, the model predicted ophthalmopathy.

The sequencing sample was made of peripheral blood or thyroid tissue (not recorded which). The chain links TRBV7-8 to TRBJ2-2; 12 bases agree with TRBD2. The clonotype comes from a woman between 18 and 29 years old with Graves' hyperthyroidism. The CDR3 region is CASSLNGLAGGVGELFF. CDR3 nucleotides: TGTGCCAGCAGCCTAAACGGGCTAGCGGGAGGGGTCGGGGAGCTGTTTTTT.